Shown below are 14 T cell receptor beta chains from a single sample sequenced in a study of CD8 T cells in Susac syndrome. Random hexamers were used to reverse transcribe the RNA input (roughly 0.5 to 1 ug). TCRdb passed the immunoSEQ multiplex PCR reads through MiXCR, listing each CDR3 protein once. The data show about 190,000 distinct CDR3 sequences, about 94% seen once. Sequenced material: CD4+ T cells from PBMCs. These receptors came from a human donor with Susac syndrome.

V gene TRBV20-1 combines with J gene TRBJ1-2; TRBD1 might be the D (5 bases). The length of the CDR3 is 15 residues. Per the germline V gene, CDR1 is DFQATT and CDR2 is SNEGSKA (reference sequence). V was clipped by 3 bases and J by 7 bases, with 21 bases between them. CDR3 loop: CSASSLPQTATGYTF. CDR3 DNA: TGCAGTGCTAGTTCCCTGCCCCAGACAGCCACTGGCTACACCTTC.

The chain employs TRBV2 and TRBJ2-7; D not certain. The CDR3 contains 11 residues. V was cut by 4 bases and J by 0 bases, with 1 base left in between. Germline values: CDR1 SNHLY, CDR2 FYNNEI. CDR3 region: CASSGSYEQYF. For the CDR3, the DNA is TGTGCCAGCAGTGGCTCCTACGAGCAGTACTTC.

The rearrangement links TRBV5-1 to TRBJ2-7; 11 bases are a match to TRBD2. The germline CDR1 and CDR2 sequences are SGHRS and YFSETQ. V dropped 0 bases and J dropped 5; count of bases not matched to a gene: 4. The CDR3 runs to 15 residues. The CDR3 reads CASSLGSGGANEQYF. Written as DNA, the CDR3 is TGCGCCAGCAGCTTGGGTAGCGGGGGGGCGAACGAGCAGTACTTC.

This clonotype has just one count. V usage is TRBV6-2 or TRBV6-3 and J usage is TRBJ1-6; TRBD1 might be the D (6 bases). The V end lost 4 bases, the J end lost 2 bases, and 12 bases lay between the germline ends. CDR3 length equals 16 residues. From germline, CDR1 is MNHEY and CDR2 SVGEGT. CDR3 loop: CASSSARTAYNSPLHF. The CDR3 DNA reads TGTGCCAGCAGTTCCGCTCGGACAGCCTATAATTCACCCCTCCACTTT.

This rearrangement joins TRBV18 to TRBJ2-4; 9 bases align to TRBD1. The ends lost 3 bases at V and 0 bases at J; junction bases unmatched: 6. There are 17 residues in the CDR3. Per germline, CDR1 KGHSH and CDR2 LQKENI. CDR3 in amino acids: CASSPPGQGPAKNIQYF. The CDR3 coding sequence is TGTGCCAGCTCACCCCCCGGACAGGGGCCAGCCAAAAACATTCAGTACTTC.

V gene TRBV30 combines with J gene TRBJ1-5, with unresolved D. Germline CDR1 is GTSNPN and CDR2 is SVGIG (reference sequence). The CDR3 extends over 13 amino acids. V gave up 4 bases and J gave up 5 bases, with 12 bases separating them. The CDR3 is CAWNGVIDQPQHF. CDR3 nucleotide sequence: TGTGCCTGGAATGGGGTTATCGATCAGCCCCAGCATTTT.

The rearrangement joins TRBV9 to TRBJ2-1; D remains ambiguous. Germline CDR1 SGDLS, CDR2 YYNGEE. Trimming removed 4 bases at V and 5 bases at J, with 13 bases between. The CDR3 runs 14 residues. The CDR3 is CASSFGLTNNEQFF. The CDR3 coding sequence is TGTGCCAGCAGCTTCGGGCTCACGAACAATGAGCAGTTCTTC.

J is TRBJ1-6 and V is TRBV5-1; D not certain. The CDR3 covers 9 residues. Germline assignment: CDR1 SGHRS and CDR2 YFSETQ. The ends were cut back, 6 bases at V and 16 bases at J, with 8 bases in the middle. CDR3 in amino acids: CASTASLHF. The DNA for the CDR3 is TGCGCCAGCACGGCATCTCTCCACTTT.

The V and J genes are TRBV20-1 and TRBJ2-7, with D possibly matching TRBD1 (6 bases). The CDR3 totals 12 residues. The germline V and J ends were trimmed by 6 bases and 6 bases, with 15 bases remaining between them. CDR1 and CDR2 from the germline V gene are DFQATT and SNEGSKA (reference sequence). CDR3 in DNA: TGCAGTGCCCGACACTACAGGGTCGAGCAGTACTTC. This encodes CSARHYRVEQYF.

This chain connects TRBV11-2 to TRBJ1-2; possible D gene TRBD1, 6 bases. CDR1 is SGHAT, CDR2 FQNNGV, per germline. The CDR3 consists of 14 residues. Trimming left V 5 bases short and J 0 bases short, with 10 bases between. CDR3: CASSIGTSNYGYTF. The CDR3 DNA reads TGTGCCAGCAGCATAGGGACATCTAACTATGGCTACACCTTC.

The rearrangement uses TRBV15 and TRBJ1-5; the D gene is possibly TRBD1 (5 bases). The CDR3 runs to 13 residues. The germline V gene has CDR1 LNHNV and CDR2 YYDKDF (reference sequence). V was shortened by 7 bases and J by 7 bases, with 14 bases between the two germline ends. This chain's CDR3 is CATTTQGEQPQHF. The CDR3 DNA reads TGTGCCACCACGACCCAGGGAGAACAGCCCCAGCATTTT.

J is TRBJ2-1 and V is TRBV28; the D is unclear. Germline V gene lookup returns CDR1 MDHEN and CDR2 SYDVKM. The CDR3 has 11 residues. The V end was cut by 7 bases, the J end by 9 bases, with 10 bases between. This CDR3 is CASTRSIEQFF. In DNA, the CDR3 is TGTGCCAGCACCCGTTCTATTGAGCAGTTCTTC.

The CDR3 protein is CASSEYSFSYNEQFF. DNA for the CDR3: TGTGCCAGCAGTGAATACAGCTTCTCCTACAATGAGCAGTTCTTC. The chain uses TRBV25-1 and TRBJ2-1; D gene uncertain. The V end lost 0 bases, the J end lost 0 bases, and 6 bases lay between the germline ends. The V gene's germline CDR1 is MGHDK and CDR2 SYGVNS. CDR3 size: 15 residues.

The chain's CDR3 is CASSQGVLNEQFF. The CDR3, as DNA: TGCGCCAGCAGCCAAGGTGTTTTGAATGAGCAGTTCTTC. The chain employs TRBV4-3 and TRBJ2-1; D unclear. This CDR3 spans 13 amino acids. Germline CDR1 and CDR2: LGHNA and YSLEER. V lost 1 base and J lost 7, with 8 bases in between.